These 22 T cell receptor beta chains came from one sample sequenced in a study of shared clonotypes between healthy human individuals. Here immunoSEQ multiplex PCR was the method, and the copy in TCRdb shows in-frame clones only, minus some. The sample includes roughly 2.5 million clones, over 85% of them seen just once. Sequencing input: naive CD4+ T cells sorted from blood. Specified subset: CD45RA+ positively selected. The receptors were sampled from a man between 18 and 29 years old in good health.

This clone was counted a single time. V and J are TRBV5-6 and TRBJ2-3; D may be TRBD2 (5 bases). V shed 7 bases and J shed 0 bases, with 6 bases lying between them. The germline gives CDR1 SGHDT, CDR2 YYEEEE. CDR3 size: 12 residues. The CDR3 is CASGLSTDTQYF. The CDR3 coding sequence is TGTGCCAGCGGACTGAGCACAGATACGCAGTATTTT.

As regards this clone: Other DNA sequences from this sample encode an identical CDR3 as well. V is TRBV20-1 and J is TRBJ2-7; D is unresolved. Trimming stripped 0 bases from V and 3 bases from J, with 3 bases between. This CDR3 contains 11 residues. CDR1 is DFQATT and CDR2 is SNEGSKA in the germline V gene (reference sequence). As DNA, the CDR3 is TGCAGTGCTAGAGATTTCTACGAGCAGTACTTC. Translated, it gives CSARDFYEQYF.

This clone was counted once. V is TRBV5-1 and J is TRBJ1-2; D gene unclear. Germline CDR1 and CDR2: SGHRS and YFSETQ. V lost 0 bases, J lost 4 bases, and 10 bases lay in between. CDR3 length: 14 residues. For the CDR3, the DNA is TGCGCCAGCAGCTTGGGGCAGCTCCTCTATGGCTACACCTTC. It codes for CASSLGQLLYGYTF.

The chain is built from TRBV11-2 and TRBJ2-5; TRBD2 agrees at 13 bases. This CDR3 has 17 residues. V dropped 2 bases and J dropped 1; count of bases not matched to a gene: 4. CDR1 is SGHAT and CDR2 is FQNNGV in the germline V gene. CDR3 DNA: TGTGCCAGCAGCTTATTGACTAGCGGGAGGTTCCAAGAGACCCAGTACTTC. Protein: CASSLLTSGRFQETQYF.

CDR3 residues: CASSFTGAYGYTF. The CDR3 region has the DNA TGTGCCAGCAGTTTCACAGGGGCCTATGGCTACACCTTC. The chain recombines TRBV28 with TRBJ1-2; 7 bases map to TRBD1. Germline assignment: CDR1 MDHEN and CDR2 SYDVKM. The CDR3 length is 13 residues. The ends lost 3 bases at V and 4 bases at J; junction bases unmatched: 2.

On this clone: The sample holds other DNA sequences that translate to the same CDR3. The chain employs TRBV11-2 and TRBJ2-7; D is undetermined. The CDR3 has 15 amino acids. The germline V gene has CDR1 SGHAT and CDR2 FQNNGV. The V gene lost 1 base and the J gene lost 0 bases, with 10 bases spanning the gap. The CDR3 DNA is TGTGCCAGCAGCTTAGTAGGATCCAGCTCCTACGAGCAGTACTTC. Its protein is CASSLVGSSSYEQYF.

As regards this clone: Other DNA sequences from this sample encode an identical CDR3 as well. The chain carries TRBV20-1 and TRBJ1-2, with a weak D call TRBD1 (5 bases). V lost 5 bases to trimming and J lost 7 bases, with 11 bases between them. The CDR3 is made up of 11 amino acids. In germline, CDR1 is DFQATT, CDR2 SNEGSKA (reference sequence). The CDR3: CSAWTGGGYTF. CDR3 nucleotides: TGCAGTGCTTGGACGGGGGGTGGCTACACCTTC.

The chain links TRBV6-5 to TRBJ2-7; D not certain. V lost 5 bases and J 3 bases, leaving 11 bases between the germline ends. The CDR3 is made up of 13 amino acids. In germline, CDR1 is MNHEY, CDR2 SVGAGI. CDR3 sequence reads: CASSRARLYEQYF. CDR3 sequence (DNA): TGTGCCAGCAGTAGGGCGCGACTCTACGAGCAGTACTTC.

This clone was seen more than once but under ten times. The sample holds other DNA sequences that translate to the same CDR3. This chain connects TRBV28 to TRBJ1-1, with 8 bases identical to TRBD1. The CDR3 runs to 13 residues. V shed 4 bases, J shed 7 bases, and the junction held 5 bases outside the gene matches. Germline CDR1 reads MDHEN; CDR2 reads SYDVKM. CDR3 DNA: TGTGCCAGCAGTTCCGGACAGGGAGGTGAAGCTTTCTTT. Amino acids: CASSSGQGGEAFF.

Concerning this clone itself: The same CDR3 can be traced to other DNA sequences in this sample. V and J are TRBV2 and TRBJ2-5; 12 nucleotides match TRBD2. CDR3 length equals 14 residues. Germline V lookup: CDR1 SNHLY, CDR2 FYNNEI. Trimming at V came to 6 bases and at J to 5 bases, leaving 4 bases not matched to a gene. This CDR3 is CASRTSGGGETQYF. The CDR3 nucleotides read TGTGCCAGCAGGACTAGCGGGGGAGGGGAGACCCAGTACTTC. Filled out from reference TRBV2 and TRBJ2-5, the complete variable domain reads EPEVTQTPSHQVTQMGQEVILRCVPISNHLYFYWYRQILGQKVEFLVSFYNNEISEKSEIFDDQFSVERPDGSNFTLKIRSTKLEDSAMYFCASRTSGGGETQYFGPGTRLLVL.

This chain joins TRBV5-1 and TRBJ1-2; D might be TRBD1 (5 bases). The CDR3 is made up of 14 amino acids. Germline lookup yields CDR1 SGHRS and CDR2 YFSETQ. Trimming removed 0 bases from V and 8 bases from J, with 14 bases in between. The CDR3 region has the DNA TGCGCCAGCAGCTTGGAGGGCCAGGGAAGGGGCTACACCTTC. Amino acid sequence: CASSLEGQGRGYTF.

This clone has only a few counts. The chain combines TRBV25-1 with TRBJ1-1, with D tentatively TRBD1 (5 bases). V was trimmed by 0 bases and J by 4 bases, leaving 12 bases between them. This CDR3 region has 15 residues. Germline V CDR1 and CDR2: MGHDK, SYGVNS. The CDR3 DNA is TGTGCCAGCAGTGAATATTCGGGGGTAGGCACTGAAGCTTTCTTT. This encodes CASSEYSGVGTEAFF.

CDR3 sequence (DNA): TGTGCCAGCAGTGAATCCCGCGGGGGTGGCGGGGAGCTGTTTTTT. Amino acids: CASSESRGGGGELFF. The chain is built from TRBV6-1 and TRBJ2-2, with TRBD2 identical over 7 bases. Germline V gene sequence: CDR1 MNHNS, CDR2 SASEGT. V lost 2 bases to trimming and J lost 7 bases; unmatched junction nucleotides: 7. This CDR3 has 15 residues.

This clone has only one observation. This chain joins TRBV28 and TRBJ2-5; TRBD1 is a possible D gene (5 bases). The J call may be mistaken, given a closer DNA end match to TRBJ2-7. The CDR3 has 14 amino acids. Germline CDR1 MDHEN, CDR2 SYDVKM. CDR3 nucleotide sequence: TGTGCCAGCAGTTTATGGCAGGGTCCCTACGAGCAGTACTTC. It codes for CASSLWQGPYEQYF.

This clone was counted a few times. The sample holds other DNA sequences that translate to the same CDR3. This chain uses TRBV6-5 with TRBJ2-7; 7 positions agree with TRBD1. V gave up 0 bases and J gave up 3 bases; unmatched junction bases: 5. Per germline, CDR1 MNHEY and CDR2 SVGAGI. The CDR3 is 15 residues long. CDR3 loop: CASSYSGAGGYEQYF. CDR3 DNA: TGTGCCAGCAGTTACTCGGGGGCAGGGGGCTACGAGCAGTACTTC.

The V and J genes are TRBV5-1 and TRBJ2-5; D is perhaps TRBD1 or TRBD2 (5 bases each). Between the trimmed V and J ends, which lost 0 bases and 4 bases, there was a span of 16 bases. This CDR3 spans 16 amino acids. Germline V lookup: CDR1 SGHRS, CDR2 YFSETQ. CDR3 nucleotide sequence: TGCGCCAGCAGCTTGGGGGACGCCGGGCCCAGAGAGACCCAGTACTTC. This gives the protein CASSLGDAGPRETQYF.

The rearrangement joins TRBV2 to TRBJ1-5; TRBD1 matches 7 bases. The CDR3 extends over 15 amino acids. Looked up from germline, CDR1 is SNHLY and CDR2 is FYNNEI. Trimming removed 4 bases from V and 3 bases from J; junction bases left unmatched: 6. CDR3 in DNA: TGTGCCAGCAGTGGACAGGGTATGAACAATCAGCCCCAGCATTTT. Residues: CASSGQGMNNQPQHF.

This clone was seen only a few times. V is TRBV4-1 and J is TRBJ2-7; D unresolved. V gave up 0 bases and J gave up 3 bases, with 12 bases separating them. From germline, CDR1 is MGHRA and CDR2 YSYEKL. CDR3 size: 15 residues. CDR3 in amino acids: CASSQEGLENYEQYF. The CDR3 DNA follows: TGCGCCAGCAGCCAAGAAGGTCTGGAGAACTACGAGCAGTACTTC.

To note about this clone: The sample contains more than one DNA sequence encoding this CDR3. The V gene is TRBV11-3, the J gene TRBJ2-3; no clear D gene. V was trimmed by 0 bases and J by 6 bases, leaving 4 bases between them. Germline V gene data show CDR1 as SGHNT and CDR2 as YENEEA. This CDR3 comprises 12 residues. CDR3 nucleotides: TGTGCCAGCAGCTTAGATGGCGATACGCAGTATTTT. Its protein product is CASSLDGDTQYF.

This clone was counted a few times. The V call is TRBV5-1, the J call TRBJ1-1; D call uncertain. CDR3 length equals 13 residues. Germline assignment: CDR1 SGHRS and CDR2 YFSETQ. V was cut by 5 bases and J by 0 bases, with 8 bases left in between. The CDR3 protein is CASSEAMNTEAFF. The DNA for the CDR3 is TGCGCCAGCAGTGAGGCGATGAACACTGAAGCTTTCTTT.

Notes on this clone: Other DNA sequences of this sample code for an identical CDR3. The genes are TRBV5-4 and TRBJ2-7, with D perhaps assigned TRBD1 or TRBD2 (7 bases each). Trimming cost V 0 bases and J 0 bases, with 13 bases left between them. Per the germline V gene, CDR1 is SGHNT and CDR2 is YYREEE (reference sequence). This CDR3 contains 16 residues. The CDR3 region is CASSLEAGGASYEQYF. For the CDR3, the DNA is TGTGCCAGCAGCTTGGAGGCAGGGGGGGCCTCCTACGAGCAGTACTTC.

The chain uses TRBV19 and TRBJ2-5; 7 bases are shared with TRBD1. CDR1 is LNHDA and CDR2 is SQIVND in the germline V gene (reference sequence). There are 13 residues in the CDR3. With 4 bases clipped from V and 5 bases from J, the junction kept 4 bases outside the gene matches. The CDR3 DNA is TGTGCCAGTAGTAACAGGGGTGTGGAGACCCAGTACTTC. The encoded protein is CASSNRGVETQYF. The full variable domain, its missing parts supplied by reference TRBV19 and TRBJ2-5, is DGGITQSPKYLFRKEGQNVTLSCEQNLNHDAMYWYRQDPGQGLRLIYYSQIVNDFQKGDIAEGYSVSREKKESFPLTVTSAQKNPTAFYLCASSNRGVETQYFGPGTRLLVL.